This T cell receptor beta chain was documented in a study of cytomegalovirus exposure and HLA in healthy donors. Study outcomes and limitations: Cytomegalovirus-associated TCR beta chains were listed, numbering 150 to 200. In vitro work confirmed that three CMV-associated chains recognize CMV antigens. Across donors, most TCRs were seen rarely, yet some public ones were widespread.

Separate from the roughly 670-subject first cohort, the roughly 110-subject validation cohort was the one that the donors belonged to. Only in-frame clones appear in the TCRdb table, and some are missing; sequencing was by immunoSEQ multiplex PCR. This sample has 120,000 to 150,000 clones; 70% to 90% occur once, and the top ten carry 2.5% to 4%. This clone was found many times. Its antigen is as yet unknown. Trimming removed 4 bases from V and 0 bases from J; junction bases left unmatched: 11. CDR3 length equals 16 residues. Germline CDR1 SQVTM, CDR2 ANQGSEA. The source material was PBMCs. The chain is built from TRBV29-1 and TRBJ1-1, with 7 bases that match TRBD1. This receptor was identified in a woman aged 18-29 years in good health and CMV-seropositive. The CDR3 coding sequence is TGCAGCGTTGTTCTTCTCTCCGGGACAGTGAACACTGAAGCTTTCTTT. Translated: CSVVLLSGTVNTEAFF.